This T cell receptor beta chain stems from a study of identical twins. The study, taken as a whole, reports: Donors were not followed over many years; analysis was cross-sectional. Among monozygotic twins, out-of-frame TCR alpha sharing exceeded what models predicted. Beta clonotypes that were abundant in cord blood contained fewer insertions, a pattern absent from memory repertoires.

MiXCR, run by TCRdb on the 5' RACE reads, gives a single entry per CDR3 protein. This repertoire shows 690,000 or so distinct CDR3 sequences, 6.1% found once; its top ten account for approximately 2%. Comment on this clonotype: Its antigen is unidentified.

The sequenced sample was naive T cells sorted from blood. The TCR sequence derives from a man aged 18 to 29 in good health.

The CDR3 DNA reads TGTGCCAGCAGCTTAGTATCAGCGGGAGACTCCTACAATGAGCAGTTCTTC. It is translated as CASSLVSAGDSYNEQFF. V gene TRBV13 combines with J gene TRBJ2-1, with 8 nucleotides matching TRBD2. J was trimmed by 0 bases and V by 1 base; bases with no gene match: 5. CDR3 length equals 17 residues. Germline loops: CDR1 PRHDT, CDR2 FYEKMQ (reference sequence). The full variable domain, in which reference TRBV13 and TRBJ2-1 provide the parts outside the CDR3, is AAGVIQSPRHLIKEKRETATLKCYPIPRHDTVYWYQQGPGQDPQFLISFYEKMQSDKGSIPDRFSAQQFSDYHSELNMSSLELGDSALYFCASSLVSAGDSYNEQFFGPGTRLTVL.